The entry below gives a single TCR beta chain sequence along with its context. Its cognate antigen is unknown. This specimen comes from a study of identical twins. General study points: Part of the zero-insertion signal could reflect confounding by invariant MAIT and iNKT cells. With beta out-of-frame sequences, excess sharing by twins was weaker.

The CDR3 spans 16 residues. Per the germline V gene, CDR1 is SGHAT and CDR2 is FQNNGV. V was pared by 5 bases and J by 3 bases, with 17 bases between. It was template switching that added a universal primer site, and there were unique molecular identifiers on the cDNA. MiXCR, run by TCRdb on the 5' RACE reads, gives a single entry per CDR3 protein. The sample shows roughly 240,000 distinct CDR3 sequences, roughly 7% of them seen only once. The donor group consisted entirely of healthy Caucasians. The sample was also reused in another study, on yellow fever vaccine responses in identical twins.

The TCR sequence derives from a woman aged 18-35 years in good health. The V call is TRBV11-2, the J call TRBJ2-1; D uncertain. The sample taken for sequencing was memory (CD45RO+) T cells sorted from blood. The CDR3 spells CASSHRTILDYNEQFF. Written as DNA, the CDR3 is TGTGCCAGCAGCCACCGGACCATCTTGGACTACAATGAGCAGTTCTTC. The complete variable domain, with remaining parts taken from reference TRBV11-2 and TRBJ2-1, reads EAGVAQSPRYKIIEKRQSVAFWCNPISGHATLYWYQQILGQGPKLLIQFQNNGVVDDSQLPKDRFSAERLKGVDSTLKIQPAKLEDSAVYLCASSHRTILDYNEQFFGPGTRLTVL.